This T cell receptor (beta chain) was retrieved from a study of OX40 agonist ivuxolimab in advanced cancers. Study-level information: With ivuxolimab, an agonistic anti-OX40 (CD134) antibody, patients were treated. Those treated in dose escalation had hepatocellular carcinoma, melanoma, renal cell cancer or head and neck cancer.

With baseline, cycle 4 day 1, and cycle 7 day 1 as timepoints, blood was sampled. Remarks on this clone: Antigen: not known.

General study points: Among the lowest peripheral clonal expansion occurred in 0.1-3.0 mg/kg partial responders.

Only in-frame clones appear in the TCRdb table, and some are missing; sequencing was by immunoSEQ multiplex PCR. The table has 80,000 to 100,000 clones, 80% to 95% seen once. This receptor was taken from an adult with an advanced solid tumor such as melanoma, head and neck, liver or kidney cancer. This sample comprised CD4+ or CD8+ T cells sorted from blood, obtained in a trial of the OX40 agonist ivuxolimab.

Here the CDR3 reads CASSFQGSSGELFF. CDR3 nucleotide sequence: TGTGCCAGCAGCTTCCAGGGGTCCAGCGGGGAGCTGTTTTTT. The rearrangement links TRBV7-2 to TRBJ2-2; TRBD1 might be the D (6 bases). Germline CDR1 reads SGHTA; CDR2 reads FQGNSA. The V end was cut by 3 bases, the J end by 7 bases, with 12 bases between. This CDR3 is 14 amino acids long. Filled out from reference TRBV7-2 and TRBJ2-2, the complete variable domain reads GAGVSQSPSNKVTEKGKDVELRCDPISGHTALYWYRQSLGQGLEFLIYFQGNSAPDKSGLPSDRFSAERTGGSVSTLTIQRTQQEDSAVYLCASSFQGSSGELFFGEGSRLTVL.